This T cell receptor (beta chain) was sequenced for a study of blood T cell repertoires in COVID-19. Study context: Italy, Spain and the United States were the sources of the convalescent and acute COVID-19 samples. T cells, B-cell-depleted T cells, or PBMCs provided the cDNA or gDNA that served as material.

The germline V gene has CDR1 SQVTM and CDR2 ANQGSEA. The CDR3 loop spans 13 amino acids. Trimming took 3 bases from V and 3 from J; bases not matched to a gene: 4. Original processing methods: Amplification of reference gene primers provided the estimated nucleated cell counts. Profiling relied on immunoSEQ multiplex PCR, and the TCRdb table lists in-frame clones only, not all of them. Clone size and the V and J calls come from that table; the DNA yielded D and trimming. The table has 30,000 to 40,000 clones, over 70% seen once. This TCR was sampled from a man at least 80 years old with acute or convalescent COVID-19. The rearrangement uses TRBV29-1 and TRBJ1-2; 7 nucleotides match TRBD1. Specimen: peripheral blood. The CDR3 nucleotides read TGCAGCGTTGATGGGACAGAGGACTATGGCTACACCTTC. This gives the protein CSVDGTEDYGYTF.